These T cell receptor beta chains were read from a single sample in a study of T cell changes during pregnancy in multiple sclerosis. The repertoire was sequenced with immunoSEQ multiplex PCR; TCRdb's copy has only in-frame clones and lacks some. The sample holds about 46,000 clones, 75% to 95% seen once. The material sequenced was CD8+ T cells from peripheral blood mononuclear cells, taken after pregnancy. These receptors all come from a female donor with multiple sclerosis, enrolled in a pregnancy study. Each CDR3 is given with its conserved first and last residue. Fields, in order: D gene, clone size, J gene, V gene, CDR3 DNA, CDR3 protein. A D gene is named only where the DNA matches it firmly. Expanded clones get a size class; other rows say once, few or many, or leave the size out.

>.|.|TRBJ2-2|TRBV19
TGTGCCAGTAGTATAGCAGGGCAGGGAACCGGGGAGCTGTTTTTT
CASSIAGQGTGELFF
>.|.|TRBJ2-2|TRBV5-4
TGTGCCAGCAGCTTATATGTGGGGGGAAGCACCGGGGAGCTGTTTTTT
CASSLYVGGSTGELFF
>.|once|TRBJ2-7|TRBV5-8
TGTGCCAGCAGCTTACTTGCACCCTACGAGCAGTACTTC
CASSLLAPYEQYF
>.|.|TRBJ2-7|TRBV5-6
TGTGCCAGCAGCTTACCGGGACTGCCCTCCTACGAGCAGTACTTC
CASSLPGLPSYEQYF
>.|few|TRBJ1-2|TRBV11-2
TGTGCCAGCAGCTTAGATCCGGGGGGGGGACACTATGGCTACACCTTC
CASSLDPGGGHYGYTF
>.|.|TRBJ1-1|TRBV4-3
TGCGCCAGCAGCCACCATTCCCAGGGGCCCGCTGAAGCTTTCTTT
CASSHHSQGPAEAFF
>TRBD2|.|TRBJ2-7|TRBV13
TGTGCCAGCAGCTTAACTAGCGGGGGCCCCTACGAGCAGTACTTC
CASSLTSGGPYEQYF
>TRBD2|.|TRBJ2-1|TRBV6-5
TGTGCCAGCAGCTCGGGACTAGCACACAATGAGCAGTTCTTC
CASSSGLAHNEQFF
>.|.|TRBJ1-6|TRBV5-6
TGTGCCAGCAGCTTAGGGGGTTCACCCCTCCACTTT
CASSLGGSPLHF
>.|.|TRBJ1-6|TRBV5-6
TGTGCCAGCAGCTCCCTTCAAGAGGGCCATAATTCACCCCTCCACTTT
CASSSLQEGHNSPLHF
>TRBD2|.|TRBJ2-1|TRBV7-9
TGTGCCAGCAGCTTAGTCCTAGCGGGACACCTTGGGGGTGAGCAGTTCTTC
CASSLVLAGHLGGEQFF
>TRBD1|.|TRBJ2-7|TRBV2
TGTGCCAACCGAGACAGGGGAGCCTACGAGCAGTACTTC
CANRDRGAYEQYF
>TRBD1|.|TRBJ1-3|TRBV30
TGTGCCTGGAGTCAGGGGGCGCCTGGAAACACCATATATTTT
CAWSQGAPGNTIYF
>TRBD2|few|TRBJ2-1|TRBV5-1
TGCGCCAGCAGAGCTAGCGGGGTAGAAGTGAATGAGCAGTTCTTC
CASRASGVEVNEQFF
>.|.|TRBJ1-1|TRBV6-6
TGTGCCAGCAGTTACCCAGGGGTAAACACTGAAGCTTTCTTT
CASSYPGVNTEAFF
>TRBD2|.|TRBJ2-1|TRBV29-1
TGCAGCGTTGAAGAGCGGGAGTTCTCCTACAATGAGCAGTTCTTC
CSVEEREFSYNEQFF
>TRBD1|.|TRBJ2-7|TRBV7-9
TGTGCCAGCAGCTTCACAGGGGAGACCTACGAGCAGTACTTC
CASSFTGETYEQYF
>.|.|TRBJ1-2|TRBV7-8
TGTGCCAGCAGCAAAAACAGGGTCCCCTATGGCTACACCTTC
CASSKNRVPYGYTF
>TRBD1|.|TRBJ2-7|TRBV7-2
TGTGCCAGCAGCTTTAACAGGGGCGAGCAGTACTTC
CASSFNRGEQYF
>.|few|TRBJ2-7|TRBV5-6
TGTGCCAGCAGCTTGGAGCCTTTCGCGAGGAGGGACGCCTACGAGCAGTACTTC
CASSLEPFARRDAYEQYF
>.|.|TRBJ1-1|TRBV5-4
TGTGCCAGCAGCTTTCAGGACAGTGCTGAAGCTTTCTTT
CASSFQDSAEAFF
>.|.|TRBJ1-2|TRBV5-1
TGCGCCAGCACCTACCGCTCGGGGGGCCTCGGCTACACCTTC
CASTYRSGGLGYTF
>TRBD1|.|TRBJ2-7|TRBV5-5
TGTGCCAGCAGCTTGGAACTGACAGGGAGCTTACACGAGCAGTACTTC
CASSLELTGSLHEQYF
>.|once|TRBJ1-1|TRBV6-1
TGTGCCAGCAGCTTTCGGGGGGCTGAAGCTTTCTTT
CASSFRGAEAFF
>TRBD1|.|TRBJ1-4|TRBV6-4
TGTGCCAGCAGTGACTGGGGGATCCGGGACAGAGTGGGTAATGAAAAACTGTTTTTT
CASSDWGIRDRVGNEKLFF
>TRBD1|.|TRBJ1-2|TRBV9
TGTGCCAGCAGCGTAAGCCGGGACAGTGGGTATGGCTACACCTTC
CASSVSRDSGYGYTF
>.|.|TRBJ1-1|TRBV13
TGTGCCAGCAGCCGGGGGGTGTTAGACACTGAAGCTTTCTTT
CASSRGVLDTEAFF
>TRBD1|.|TRBJ1-1|TRBV12-5
TGTGCTAGTGCTTTCGGGGCGACAGGGGAAGACACTGAAGCTTTCTTT
CASAFGATGEDTEAFF
>.|.|TRBJ1-5|TRBV7-6
TGTGCCAGCAGCTTAGCGTCGACAGCCAATCAGCCCCAGCATTTT
CASSLASTANQPQHF
>TRBD2|.|TRBJ2-1|TRBV18
TGTGCCAGCTCAGCCACAAGCCCCTGGCTTAGAGCACTAGCGGGAGACAACAATGAGCAGTTCTTC
CASSATSPWLRALAGDNNEQFF
>.|.|TRBJ2-7|TRBV27
TGTGCCAGCAGACCCGCCGAGGTCTACGAGCAGTACTTC
CASRPAEVYEQYF
>.|.|TRBJ2-7|TRBV27
TGTGCCAGCGCTCGCGCGGGAAGGCAGTACTTC
CASARAGRQYF
>.|.|TRBJ1-1|TRBV6-1
TGTGCCAGCAGTGAAGCGGGCAGCTACATGAACACTGAAGCTTTCTTT
CASSEAGSYMNTEAFF
>TRBD1|.|TRBJ1-3|TRBV6-5
TGTGCCAGCAGTTCTACAGGGGGTGGAAACACCATATATTTT
CASSSTGGGNTIYF
>.|.|TRBJ1-6|TRBV7-3
TGTGCCAGCAGTTCGGGGGGGTGGTCACCCCTCCACTTT
CASSSGGWSPLHF
>.|.|TRBJ2-5|TRBV27
TGTGCCAGCAGTTTAATAGCGGCGGGGGAGACCCAGTACTTC
CASSLIAAGETQYF
>TRBD2|once|TRBJ2-7|TRBV7-9
TGTGCCAGCAGCCCCAGGACTAGCGGGAGCTACGAGCAGTACTTC
CASSPRTSGSYEQYF
>.|.|TRBJ2-3|TRBV16
TGTGCCAGCAGCCCGCTCCTCTTTAGCGCCCTTGGAGATACGCAGTATTTT
CASSPLLFSALGDTQYF
>.|.|TRBJ2-7|TRBV19
TGTGCCAGTAGTGGGGGGACGCCCTACGAGCAGTACTTC
CASSGGTPYEQYF
>.|.|TRBJ1-3|TRBV29-1
TGCAGCGCCCAAAGGGGGGGAGGAAACACCATATATTTT
CSAQRGGGNTIYF
>TRBD1|.|TRBJ2-5|TRBV7-9
TGTGCCAGCAGCCCGGAGGACAGGGGCGAGACCCAGTACTTC
CASSPEDRGETQYF
>.|once|TRBJ2-1|TRBV7-9
TGTGCCAGCAGCTTAGTGGCGGACTTCCTCAGCTCCTACAATGAGCAGTTCTTC
CASSLVADFLSSYNEQFF
>.|.|TRBJ2-7|TRBV5-4
TGTGCCAGCAGCTCGGGACTTAACTACGAGCAGTACTTC
CASSSGLNYEQYF
>.|.|TRBJ2-1|TRBV5-6
TGTGCCAGCAGCTTCGGACAATACGGGTTCTTC
CASSFGQYGFF
>TRBD1|.|TRBJ2-7|TRBV5-6
TGTGCCAGCAGTCCAGTGACAGGGGGCTACGAGCAGTACTTC
CASSPVTGGYEQYF
>.|.|TRBJ1-5|TRBV2
TGTGCCAGCAGTGACAACGGGTTCAATCAGCCCCAGCATTTT
CASSDNGFNQPQHF
>TRBD1|.|TRBJ2-3|TRBV10-3
TGTGCCATCCTAGGACAGGGTGGAACAGATACGCAGTATTTT
CAILGQGGTDTQYF
>.|.|TRBJ1-5|TRBV7-9
TGTGCCAGCAGCTTCGGGTATGAGGACCCTCGGGGGCCCCAGCATTTT
CASSFGYEDPRGPQHF
>TRBD2|.|TRBJ2-7|TRBV30
TGTGCCTGGGAGGGAGTCGCGACTAGCGGGAGGCCCTTCTACGAGCAGTACTTC
CAWEGVATSGRPFYEQYF